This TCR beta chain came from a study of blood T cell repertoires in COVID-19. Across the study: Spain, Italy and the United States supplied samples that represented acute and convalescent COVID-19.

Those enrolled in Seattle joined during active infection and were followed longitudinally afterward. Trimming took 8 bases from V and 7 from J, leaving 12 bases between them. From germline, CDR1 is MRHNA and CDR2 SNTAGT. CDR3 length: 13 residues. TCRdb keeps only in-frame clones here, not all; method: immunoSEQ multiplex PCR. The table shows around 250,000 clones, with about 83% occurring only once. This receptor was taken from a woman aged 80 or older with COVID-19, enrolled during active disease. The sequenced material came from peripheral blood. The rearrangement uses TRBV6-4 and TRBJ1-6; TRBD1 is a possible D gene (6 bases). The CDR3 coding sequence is TGTGCCAGCCGGACAGAAGGGAATTCACCCCTCCACTTT. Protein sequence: CASRTEGNSPLHF.